One and the same sample provided the 31 T cell receptor beta chains below, sequenced in a study of tumor and adjacent non-tumor tissue in lung cancer. TCRbeta libraries were built with three rounds of nested PCR, modified from ARM-PCR. A single record per CDR3 protein comes from TCRdb applying MiXCR to the multiplex PCR reads. Among about 110,000 distinct CDR3 sequences listed, 84% were seen once. The template was RNA from unsorted bulk tissue. Sequences were obtained from lung tumor tissue. All receptors derive from a man aged 65-85 years with non-small cell lung cancer.

V is TRBV4-2 and J is TRBJ2-3, with TRBD2 matching over 8 bases. The CDR3 spans 16 residues. Germline trimming cut 4 bases from V and 11 bases from J; bases unmatched to any gene: 17. CDR1 and CDR2 from the germline V gene are LGHNA and YNFKEQ. The CDR3 sequence: CASSLLGSGTEDKQYF. DNA of the CDR3: TGTGCCAGCAGCCTTTTGGGTAGCGGGACGGAAGACAAGCAGTATTTT.

As regards this clonotype: At one boundary the junction diverges from the germline segment, which might be a read error. The chain couples TRBV11-2 to TRBJ2-1; weak D call: TRBD2 (6 bases). Germline CDR1 is SGHAT and CDR2 is FQNNGV. The CDR3 extends over 18 amino acids. CDR3 in amino acids: CATSLHVRDWASYNEQLF. The CDR3 DNA reads TGTGCCACCAGCTTACACGTGCGGGACTGGGCCTCCTACAATGAGCAGCTCTTC.

This clonotype was observed once. The junction differs from germline at one of its ends, possibly a read error. V usage is TRBV20-1 and J usage is TRBJ2-7; D might be TRBD2 (6 bases). Germline values: CDR1 DFQATT, CDR2 SNEGSKA (reference sequence). The CDR3 totals 11 residues. The CDR3 loop reads CNASGSYEQYF. The DNA of the CDR3 is TGTAATGCGAGCGGGTCTTACGAGCAGTACTTC.

The chain links TRBV12-3 or TRBV12-4 to TRBJ1-1; D is uncertain. The CDR3 consists of 13 residues. The CDR3: CVITVESHTEAFF. The DNA for the CDR3 is TGTGTCATCACGGTTGAGTCGCACACTGAAGCTTTCTTT.

The rearrangement uses TRBV7-9 and TRBJ1-2, with 8 bases aligning to TRBD1. Germline V gene data show CDR1 as SEHNR and CDR2 as FQNEAQ (reference sequence). This CDR3 is built from 15 residues. Germline trimming cut 9 bases from V and 1 base from J; bases unmatched to any gene: 10. In nucleotides, the CDR3 is TGTGCCAGGAGCGTCAAACAGGGGGGTAACTATGGCTACACCTTC. Encoded protein: CARSVKQGGNYGYTF.

This clonotype was counted a few times. A junction end diverges from the germline sequence, so it may reflect a read error. This chain joins TRBV7-9 and TRBJ2-3; D gene uncertain. The CDR3 has 14 residues. CDR1 and CDR2 from the germline V gene are SEHNR and FQNEAQ (reference sequence). The CDR3 region is CANSLVGPADTQYF. CDR3 nucleotides: TGTGCCAACAGCTTAGTGGGTCCGGCAGATACGCAGTATTTT.

Details on this clonotype: The CDR3 ends on some other residue instead of the conserved phenylalanine or tryptophan, so this is likely a read error. The DNA is left out, because the CDR3 cannot be placed on it with certainty; the CDR3 is given as TCRdb lists it. The chain's CDR3 is CSATQGARSEVFS. V gene TRBV29-1 combines with J gene TRBJ1-1; the DNA was not compared with TRBD1, the D call given in the table. From its first to its last residue, the CDR3 has 13 amino acids. Per the germline V gene, CDR1 is SQVTM and CDR2 is ANQGSEA.

Remarks on this clonotype: Germline and junction disagree at one end, which may indicate a read error. This chain joins TRBV6-2 or TRBV6-3 and TRBJ1-5; D possibly corresponds to TRBD1 (6 bases). CDR1 and CDR2 (germline): MNHEY, SVGEGT. This CDR3 contains 15 residues. CDR3 sequence: CASGQDLGGNQPQHF. The CDR3 DNA sequence: TGTGCCAGCGGTCAGGACCTGGGGGGCAATCAGCCCCAACATTTT.

This clonotype was detected only once. A single base separates this from a much larger clone, so it may be a read error. The V and J genes are TRBV5-1 and TRBJ2-5, with D tentatively TRBD1 (6 bases). V lost 4 bases, J lost 8 bases, and 15 bases lay in between. Germline CDR1 is SGHRS and CDR2 is YFSETQ. CDR3 size: 13 residues. The DNA of the CDR3 is TGCGCCAGCAGCGAAACAGGGACGGATACCCAGTACTTC. Translation: CASSETGTDTQYF. Full variable domain (missing parts from reference TRBV5-1 and TRBJ2-5): KAGVTQTPRYLIKTRGQQVTLSCSPISGHRSVSWYQQTPGQGLQFLFEYFSETQRNKGNFPGRFSGRQFSNSRSEMNVSTLELGDSALYLCASSETGTDTQYFGPGTRLLVL.

This clonotype came up once. One end of the junction does not line up with germline, which may come from a read error. V and J are TRBV6-5 and TRBJ1-2, with 8 nucleotides matching TRBD1. The CDR3 has 13 amino acids. The germline V gene encodes CDR1 MNHEY and CDR2 SVGAGI. The CDR3 spells CASGYVQGDGYTF. In DNA, the CDR3 is TGCGCCAGCGGTTACGTACAGGGGGATGGCTACACCTTC.

Details on this clonotype: This is likely a read error, given that the CDR3 carries no conserved phenylalanine or tryptophan at its end. The rearrangement joins TRBV20-1 to TRBJ2-3; D is uncertain. There are 16 residues in the CDR3. CDR1 and CDR2 (germline): DFQATT, SNEGSKA (reference sequence). V gave up 0 bases and J gave up 3 bases, with 16 bases separating them. For the CDR3, the DNA is TGCAGTGCTAGAGACCTTCGACACGGTGGGACAGATACGCAGTATTCT. It yields the protein CSARDLRHGGTDTQYS.

On this clonotype itself: Lacking the conserved final phenylalanine or tryptophan, this CDR3 likely reflects a read error. The chain carries TRBV6-6 and TRBJ1-3; TRBD1 aligns across 8 bases. From germline, CDR1 is MNHNY and CDR2 SVGAGI (reference sequence). The CDR3 sequence is 15 residues long. The CDR3 reads CANSYPGRGQSTIYH. Written as DNA, the CDR3 is TGTGCCAACAGTTACCCAGGCAGGGGGCAATCCACCATATATCAT.

Turning to this clonotype: One base away lies a much larger clone, so this may be a sequencing read error. The chain employs TRBV29-1 and TRBJ1-6, with a possible D match to TRBD1 (5 bases). The CDR3 totals 12 residues. The germline CDR1 and CDR2 sequences are SQVTM and ANQGSEA. CDR3 in amino acids: CCAVGGRSPLHF. The CDR3 DNA is TGCTGCGCTGTGGGGGGTCGGTCACCCCTCCACTTT.

In regard to this clonotype: Germline is not matched at one junction end, which may reflect a read error. The J gene is TRBJ2-7, the V gene TRBV11-2, with TRBD2 as a possible D gene (5 bases). The germline CDR1 and CDR2 sequences are SGHAT and FQNNGV. This CDR3 region has 13 residues. The CDR3 sequence is CASSQWTERGQCF. As DNA, the CDR3 is TGTGCCAGCAGCCAATGGACCGAGCGCGGGCAATGCTTC.

The sample holds a few counts of this clonotype. One end of the junction fails to match germline, which may point to a read error. The CDR3 sequence is CNVDGLAGPLSYEQYF. The CDR3 DNA reads TGTAACGTTGACGGGCTAGCGGGGCCCCTTTCCTACGAGCAGTACTTC. The V and J genes are TRBV29-1 and TRBJ2-7; 9 bases line up with TRBD2. In germline, CDR1 is SQVTM, CDR2 ANQGSEA. The CDR3 is 16 residues long.

Comment on this clonotype: With a much larger clone just one base away, this may be a read error. This chain uses TRBV20-1 with TRBJ2-2; D call uncertain. Between the trimmed V and J ends, which lost 0 bases and 5 bases, there was a span of 13 bases. This CDR3 comprises 15 residues. Per the germline V gene, CDR1 is DFQATT and CDR2 is SNEGSKA (reference sequence). In DNA form, the CDR3 reads TGCAGTGCTAGAGACCAGACAAGGGATACCGGGGAGCTGTTTTTT. Translation gives CSARDQTRDTGELFF.

This chain joins TRBV6-5 and TRBJ1-3; no reliable D call. The CDR3 has 15 residues. V was shortened by 2 bases and J by 4 bases, with 12 bases between the two germline ends. Germline CDR1 reads MNHEY; CDR2 reads SVGAGI. The CDR3 sequence is CASSYLGMRGNTIYF. The CDR3 nucleotides are TGTGCCAGCAGTTACCTCGGGATGCGAGGAAACACCATATATTTT.

The CDR3 spells CASSKGLSGGSGMQYF. The CDR3 DNA is TGTGCCAGCAGCAAGGGACTATCGGGAGGATCGGGTATGCAATATTTT. The chain links TRBV5-4 to TRBJ2-3; 7 nucleotides align to TRBD2. The CDR3 has 16 amino acids. Germline CDR1 SGHNT, CDR2 YYREEE (reference sequence). V lost 4 bases and J lost 15; bases outside the gene matches: 23.

With regard to this clonotype: The CDR3 carries no conserved terminal phenylalanine or tryptophan, so it likely arises from a read error. The chain has TRBV6-6 and TRBJ1-1; possible D gene TRBD1, 5 bases. The CDR3 is 15 amino acids. The germline CDR1 and CDR2 sequences are MNHNY and SVGAGI (reference sequence). The CDR3 DNA reads TGCGCCAGCAGTTACCCGGGACGGCAAAACACTGAAGCTTTCCTT. Protein product: CASSYPGRQNTEAFL.

Comments on this clonotype: The conserved phenylalanine or tryptophan normally closing the CDR3 is absent here, so this likely arose from a read error. CDR3 loop: CGVASGTGETDTQYL. The DNA of the CDR3 is TGCGGCGTCGCGTCCGGGACAGGGGAAACAGATACGCAGTATCTT. The rearrangement links TRBV29-1 to TRBJ2-3, with 10 bases lining up with TRBD1. The CDR3 is 15 residues long. CDR1 and CDR2 (germline): SQVTM, ANQGSEA.

For this clonotype: This CDR3 fails to terminate in the conserved phenylalanine or tryptophan, so it likely reflects a read error. V is TRBV11-3 and J is TRBJ2-1; 14 positions agree with TRBD2. Germline assignment: CDR1 SGHNT and CDR2 YENEEA. CDR3 length equals 17 residues. CDR3 in amino acids: CASSLLGTSGGYNDQFS. The CDR3 region has the DNA TGTGCCAGCAGTCTCCTAGGGACTAGCGGGGGCTACAATGACCAGTTCTCC.

In the case of this clonotype: At one end the junction does not follow the germline gene, possibly because of a read error. The rearrangement links TRBV11-2 to TRBJ2-3, with a weak D call TRBD2 (5 bases). Germline CDR1 and CDR2: SGHAT and FQNNGV. The length of the CDR3 is 16 residues. CDR3 DNA: TGTGACAGCAGCCCGGACCGGGATAGTTACACTGATACGCAGTATTTT. Encoded protein: CDSSPDRDSYTDTQYF.

This chain uses TRBV5-1 with TRBJ2-5, with TRBD1 matching 10 bases. V was pared by 6 bases and J by 2 bases, with 7 bases of the junction left unmatched. The CDR3 has 15 residues. Germline values: CDR1 SGHRS, CDR2 YFSETQ. Written as DNA, the CDR3 is TGCGCCAGCAAGTTGGGACAGGGGTCGCAAGAGACCCAGTACTTC. Residues: CASKLGQGSQETQYF.

To note about this clonotype: The germline gene is not matched at one end of the junction; a read error may be the cause. The V and J genes are TRBV4-1 and TRBJ2-1; no firm D call. CDR3 length equals 14 residues. Germline CDR1 MGHRA, CDR2 YSYEKL. For the CDR3, the DNA is TGCGCCTGCAGCCAAGTGGGCGAGGTGGTTGAGCAGTTCTTC. Translated, it gives CACSQVGEVVEQFF.

The chain recombines TRBV6-5 with TRBJ2-5; tentative D call: TRBD2 (6 bases). Per the germline V gene, CDR1 is MNHEY and CDR2 is SVGAGI. The CDR3 totals 14 residues. V lost 7 bases and J lost 4, with 16 bases in between. CDR3 bases: TGTGCCAGCAATCGGCTAGTGGGAGGAGAGACCCAGTACTTC. Its translation is CASNRLVGGETQYF.

Notes on this clonotype: The junction shows a germline mismatch at one end, possibly a read error. The J gene is TRBJ2-1, the V gene TRBV4-3, with a weak D call TRBD2 (6 bases). CDR1 is LGHNA and CDR2 is YSLEER in the germline V gene. The CDR3 covers 17 residues. The CDR3 sequence is CTSGQDSAGAEYNEQFF. In nucleotides, the CDR3 is TGCACCAGCGGCCAAGACTCAGCGGGTGCTGAATACAATGAGCAGTTCTTC.

Note on this clonotype: Because it lacks the conserved phenylalanine or tryptophan at the end, this CDR3 is likely a read error. CDR3 amino acids: CASSLIGGYEQYL. CDR3 in DNA: TGTGCCAGCAGTTTGATTGGTGGATACGAGCAGTACTTA. The chain links TRBV11-1 to TRBJ2-7; D unclear. The CDR3 extends over 13 amino acids. Germline V gene sequence: CDR1 SGHAT, CDR2 FQDESV (reference sequence). V lost 6 bases to trimming and J lost 4 bases, with 13 bases between them.

This rearrangement joins TRBV11-2 to TRBJ1-1; no reliable D call. V was pared by 4 bases and J by 4 bases, with 10 bases between. The CDR3 is 13 amino acids. Germline V gene lookup returns CDR1 SGHAT and CDR2 FQNNGV. The CDR3 nucleotides are TGTGCCAGCAGCTCGGCGGGAGGCACTGAAGCTTTCTTT. Translation: CASSSAGGTEAFF.

The J gene is TRBJ2-7, the V gene TRBV10-2; D possibly corresponds to TRBD2 (5 bases). The CDR3 length is 16 residues. Germline V gene sequence: CDR1 WSHSY, CDR2 SAAADI. With 6 bases removed from V and 5 bases from J, the gap between germline ends came to 23 bases. CDR3 sequence reads: CASRGGNQWKGHEQYF. The CDR3 DNA reads TGCGCCAGCAGAGGAGGAAATCAGTGGAAGGGCCACGAGCAGTACTTC.

The genes are TRBV11-2 and TRBJ1-6, with D hard to call. The germline gives CDR1 SGHAT, CDR2 FQNNGV. The CDR3 is 15 residues long. With 6 bases removed from V and 19 bases from J, the gap between germline ends came to 28 bases. CDR3 amino acids: CASSSQSSYNSLLHF. The CDR3 nucleotides read TGTGCCAGCAGTTCCCAAAGTTCCTATAATTCACTCCTTCACTTT. Drawing the rest from reference TRBV11-2 and TRBJ1-6, the complete variable domain is EAGVAQSPRYKIIEKRQSVAFWCNPISGHATLYWYQQILGQGPKLLIQFQNNGVVDDSQLPKDRFSAERLKGVDSTLKIQPAKLEDSAVYLCASSSQSSYNSLLHFGNGTRLTVT.

V gene TRBV20-1 combines with J gene TRBJ1-5; maybe TRBD1 (5 bases). V was shortened by 3 bases and J by 1 base, with 10 bases between the two germline ends. The V gene's germline CDR1 is DFQATT and CDR2 SNEGSKA (reference sequence). The CDR3 has 14 residues. CDR3 coding DNA: TGCAGTGCTAGTGGGGGGGGAAGCAATCAGCCCCAGCATTTT. This encodes CSASGGGSNQPQHF.